These 3 T cell receptor beta chains came from one sample sequenced in a study of identical twins. TCRdb independently ran MiXCR on the 5' RACE reads; one entry per CDR3 protein. The sample includes some 710,000 distinct CDR3 sequences, roughly 6% seen only once; the top ten take about 1.8%. Sample: naive T cells sorted from blood. These receptor sequences come from a man aged 18-30 years in good health.

A few counts support this clonotype. The rearrangement uses TRBV19 and TRBJ2-1; a weak D match, TRBD1 (6 bases). The length of the CDR3 is 14 residues. Per the germline V gene, CDR1 is LNHDA and CDR2 is SQIVND (reference sequence). The V and J ends lost 5 bases and 2 bases respectively, with 10 bases between them. CDR3 coding DNA: TGTGCCAGTAGTTTGGGACACACCTACAATGAGCAGTTCTTC. It specifies CASSLGHTYNEQFF.

At least ten counts were recorded for this clonotype. The J gene is TRBJ2-2, the V gene TRBV5-1; 7 nucleotides agree with TRBD2. V dropped 6 bases and J dropped 2; count of bases not matched to a gene: 7. CDR1 is SGHRS and CDR2 is YFSETQ in the germline V gene. The CDR3 runs to 15 residues. The CDR3 loop is CASTSGGRNTGELFF. The CDR3 DNA sequence: TGCGCCAGCACGTCCGGCGGGAGAAACACCGGGGAGCTGTTTTTT.

The table lists this clonotype with a few counts. The rearrangement uses TRBV3-1 and TRBJ1-1; tentative D call: TRBD1 (5 bases). Germline CDR1 and CDR2: LGHDT and YNNKEL (reference sequence). Trimming took 4 bases from V and 5 from J, leaving 17 bases between them. The CDR3 covers 15 residues. The CDR3 DNA follows: TGTGCCAGCAGCCCGGCCTTTGGGGCTCAGACTGAAGCTTTCTTT. Translating it yields CASSPAFGAQTEAFF.